This TCR beta chain is from a study of Tregs in tolerant kidney transplant recipients. The study, taken as a whole, reports: Biological reproducibility was not directly addressed, but technical replication error appeared minimal.

CD4+CD25+CD127- Tregs, CD4+CD25- non-Tregs, CD4 and CD8 cells were sorted. Before regulatory T cell sorting, thawed PBMCs rested overnight at 37°C in 200 IU/ml IL-2. Repertoires were generated with immunoSEQ multiplex PCR, while TCRdb's copy carries only in-frame clones and drops some. The table shows 62,000 or so clones, with 95% to 98% occurring only once. CDR1 and CDR2 (germline): LNHNV, YYDKDF (reference sequence). Trimming took 5 bases from V and 4 from J, leaving 18 bases between them. The CDR3 contains 16 residues. On this clone itself: Its antigen is undetermined.

J is TRBJ1-5 and V is TRBV15; unclear D gene. The clonotype comes from a human donor who received a combined kidney and bone marrow transplant. Sequenced material: Tregs from blood, taken before the transplant. The CDR3 coding sequence is TGTGCCACCAGCCCAACCGGAGGAACCCAAAATCAGCCCCAGCATTTT. It translates to CATSPTGGTQNQPQHF. Combining the CDR3 with reference TRBV15 and TRBJ1-5 gives the whole variable domain DAMVIQNPRYQVTQFGKPVTLSCSQTLNHNVMYWYQQKSSQAPKLLFHYYDKDFNNEADTPDNFQSRRPNTSFCFLDIRSPGLGDTAMYLCATSPTGGTQNQPQHFGDGTRLSIL.